This section outlines one T cell receptor beta chain sequence together with its context. It has no known antigen specificity. No base-level quality is on record; no much larger clone is a single base apart. Collaborating institutions collected whole blood in K2EDTA tubes following their own protocols. For TCRbeta analysis, collaborator samples were shipped as frozen whole blood, as isolated PBMCs, or as DNA extracted from either sample type. The immunoSEQ Assay, a bias-controlled multiplex PCR, was used to amplify TCRbeta CDR3 regions from genomic DNA. In the paper's pipeline: The number of nucleated cells in each sample was estimated by amplification of reference gene primers within the assay. To quantify the absolute abundance of each unique TCRbeta CDR3 rearrangement, sequence reads were collapsed and filtered. For each sample, productive Simpson clonality was calculated as the square root of Simpson's diversity index over productive rearrangements. TCRdb re-hosts the immuneACCESS table, in-frame sequences only. Its copies lack some clones; in the studies checked, an unresolved V gene accounts for under half of them, and the cause for the rest is not known. Clonal size and the V and J genes are those of that table, whereas D and trimming came from the DNA. The sample records 72,000 or so clones, approximately 85% of which are singletons. Of the sample, 35% to 40% is held by the ten largest clones.

The sample originates from a study of blood T cell repertoires in COVID-19 (dated by TCRdb to 2018 to 2020). Study-wide context: The collaborator samples originated in the United States, Italy and Spain and spanned the acute and convalescent phases of COVID-19. Nearly every sample came with metadata listing a de-identified subject ID, COVID-19 status, age in years and sex. Samples came from the ongoing ImmuneRACE study (first 160 participants) plus 1,254 subjects from 6 global collaborators. Where available, HLA class I and class II types were taken from metadata supplied by the sample provider and were not determined by assay-based typing. The prospective study material was composed of cDNA or gDNA derived from T cells, B-cell-depleted T cells, or PBMCs. A freely available public database, intended as a resource for researchers studying the immune response to SARS-CoV-2, is where the repertoires were released. Deeply sampled blood TCRbeta repertoires from subjects exposed to, actively infected with, or recovered from COVID-19 were included in the dataset.

What the work shows at the level of the full study, not this receptor alone: The quantity of clinical and demographic metadata differed by source and by participant and was supplied without curation.

Sequenced sample: peripheral blood. The source of this sequence is a woman older than 75 with active or convalescent COVID-19.

This receptor has the CDR3 CASRDGVSYEQYF. The DNA reads as follows: TGTGCCAGCAGAGACGGGGTTTCCTACGAGCAGTACTTC. Here the chain combines TRBV6-6 and TRBJ2-7; 5 matching bases give a weak D call of TRBD2. Between the V and J ends, shortened by 6 bases and 1 base respectively, the junction contains 10 bases. The CDR3 starts with the cysteine, ends with the phenylalanine, and has 13 residues. Just the 39-base CDR3 DNA is kept, in frame starting at base 1. CDR1 and CDR2 are read off the germline V gene (reference sequence) as MNHNY and SVGAGI.